The 18 T cell receptor beta chains below were found in one sample sequenced in a study of cytomegalovirus exposure and HLA in healthy donors. This PCR relied on a set of 60 Vbeta primers and 13 Jbeta primers. Profiling relied on immunoSEQ multiplex PCR, and the TCRdb table lists in-frame clones only, not all of them. The profile shows some 220,000 clones, about 77% of them singletons. Specimen: PBMCs. The receptors here all came from a boy aged 10-17 years in good health and CMV-seronegative.

The sample holds a few counts of this clone. The gene calls are TRBV27 and TRBJ2-7; 7 bases line up with TRBD1. CDR1 is MNHEY, CDR2 SMNVEV, per germline (reference sequence). The CDR3 is made up of 16 amino acids. J lost 2 bases, V lost 5 bases, and 12 bases had no gene match. This chain's CDR3 is CASSPLTGPVTYEQYF. The CDR3 region has the DNA TGTGCCAGCAGTCCGTTGACAGGGCCGGTTACCTACGAGCAGTACTTC.

The chain joins TRBV29-1 to TRBJ1-2, with 9 bases aligning to TRBD1. V was clipped by 1 base and J by 4 bases; unmatched bases: 4. This CDR3 is 14 amino acids long. Germline CDR1 and CDR2: SQVTM and ANQGSEA. The CDR3 nucleotides are TGCAGCGTTGAAGGGGACAGGGCCATCTATGGCTACACCTTC. This gives the protein CSVEGDRAIYGYTF.

In this sample, this clone turned up once. The J gene is TRBJ1-1, the V gene TRBV13; 7 bases are a match to TRBD1. The CDR3 has 15 amino acids. Unmatched junction bases numbered 4, after V lost 0 bases and J lost 3 bases. Looked up from germline, CDR1 is PRHDT and CDR2 is FYEKMQ (reference sequence). This CDR3 reads CASSLGYRGDTEAFF. For the CDR3, the DNA is TGTGCCAGCAGCTTAGGTTACAGGGGTGACACTGAAGCTTTCTTT.

The CDR3 loop is CASRYGTVYEAFF. As DNA, the CDR3 is TGTGCCAGCAGGTACGGGACAGTCTATGAAGCTTTCTTT. The rearrangement joins TRBV6-5 to TRBJ1-1, with 7 bases lining up with TRBD1. The CDR3 extends over 13 amino acids. In germline, CDR1 is MNHEY, CDR2 SVGAGI. After removal of 6 bases from V and 7 bases from J, the junction contained 8 bases not matched to a gene.

The genes are TRBV21-1 and TRBJ2-2; the D call of TRBD2 is as the table states it, not checked on the DNA. TRBV21-1 is recorded as a pseudogene. The CDR3 is made up of 18 amino acids. In nucleotides, the CDR3 is TGTGCCAGCAGCGATCTTCTCGCAAACGGGAGACGAACCGGGGAGCTGTTTTTT. It yields the protein CASSDLLANGRRTGELFF.

In DNA form, the CDR3 reads TGCGCCAGCAGCCAGGACAGGACTAGCCACAATGAGCAGTTCTTC. Amino acid sequence: CASSQDRTSHNEQFF. J is TRBJ2-1 and V is TRBV4-1; TRBD2 is a possible D gene (8 bases). CDR3 length: 15 residues. Trimming stripped 3 bases from V and 5 bases from J, with 14 bases between. Germline CDR1 and CDR2: MGHRA and YSYEKL.

The gene calls are TRBV27 and TRBJ1-1; 9 bases are a match to TRBD1. Germline CDR1 reads MNHEY; CDR2 reads SMNVEV (reference sequence). This CDR3 contains 14 residues. J was trimmed by 4 bases and V by 5 bases; bases with no gene match: 5. CDR3 coding DNA: TGTGCCAGCAGTCGACAGGGGGTATTCACTGAAGCTTTCTTT. Its protein product is CASSRQGVFTEAFF.

The chain has TRBV18 and TRBJ1-5, with 7 bases matching TRBD1. V trimming: 3 bases; J trimming: 7 bases; junction bases outside the gene matches: 6. The germline V gene encodes CDR1 KGHSH and CDR2 LQKENI. The CDR3 spans 14 residues. The CDR3 nucleotides are TGTGCCAGCTCACCCCGACAGGGTCACCAGCCCCAGCATTTT. Its translation: CASSPRQGHQPQHF.

The V gene is TRBV19, the J gene TRBJ1-5, with TRBD1 as a possible D gene (6 bases). Trimming shortened V by 7 bases and J by 2 bases, and 15 bases separated the two germline ends. CDR3 length: 15 amino acids. Germline CDR1 and CDR2: LNHDA and SQIVND (reference sequence). In DNA, the CDR3 is TGTGCCAGTAACGGGCGACAGGCCGGCAATCAGCCCCAGCATTTT. This encodes CASNGRQAGNQPQHF.

The chain uses TRBV29-1 and TRBJ1-3, with D unresolved. CDR1 SQVTM and CDR2 ANQGSEA come from the germline V gene. The CDR3 runs 11 residues. Trimming took off 6 bases at V and 3 bases at J, with 6 bases between the two ends. CDR3 residues: CSVEFGNTIYF. The CDR3 nucleotides are TGCAGCGTCGAGTTTGGAAACACCATATATTTT.

The rearrangement uses TRBV5-1 and TRBJ2-2; 8 bases match TRBD2. V was clipped by 0 bases and J by 9 bases; unmatched bases: 10. Germline-derived CDR1 and CDR2 are SGHRS and YFSETQ. CDR3 length: 16 residues. The CDR3 region is CASSLGGGTHSRELFF. CDR3 nucleotides: TGCGCCAGCAGCTTGGGCGGGGGGACCCATAGCCGGGAGCTGTTTTTT.

This clone showed up just a few times. The chain employs TRBV5-5 and TRBJ1-1; a possible D gene is TRBD1 (6 bases). Germline assignment: CDR1 SGHKS and CDR2 YYEKEE (reference sequence). This CDR3 region has 14 residues. The V and J ends lost 3 bases and 0 bases respectively, with 9 bases between them. CDR3 nucleotides: TGTGCCAGCAGCTGGACAGTGATGAACACTGAAGCTTTCTTT. It codes for CASSWTVMNTEAFF.

The chain joins TRBV15 to TRBJ1-5, with no clear D. The V and J ends lost 0 bases and 6 bases respectively, with 12 bases between them. CDR3 length equals 15 residues. Germline CDR1 reads LNHNV; CDR2 reads YYDKDF (reference sequence). The CDR3 DNA reads TGTGCCACCAGCAGAGATAGAGGGTCAGCTCAGCCCCAGCATTTT. Protein: CATSRDRGSAQPQHF.

CDR3 sequence: CASEGVGRGGNTEAFF. The DNA for the CDR3 is TGCGCCAGCGAGGGGGTAGGGAGAGGGGGGAACACTGAAGCTTTCTTT. The chain combines TRBV10-2 with TRBJ1-1, with D perhaps TRBD1 (6 bases). Deletions cut 8 bases from V and 1 base from J, with 20 bases between. Germline V gene sequence: CDR1 WSHSY, CDR2 SAAADI. This CDR3 is built from 16 residues.

CDR3 DNA sequence: TGCGCCAGCAGCCAAGCCGCCGGGACTAGCCCCCACGAGCAGTACTTC. Protein sequence: CASSQAAGTSPHEQYF. The chain joins TRBV4-1 to TRBJ2-7; 9 nucleotides line up with TRBD2. V gave up 1 base and J gave up 5 bases; unmatched junction bases: 9. The CDR3 covers 16 residues. In germline, CDR1 is MGHRA, CDR2 YSYEKL.

This chain connects TRBV30 to TRBJ2-7; maybe TRBD2 (7 bases). The CDR3 contains 12 residues. V lost 6 bases and J lost 6, with 15 bases in between. CDR1 and CDR2 (germline): GTSNPN, SVGIG (reference sequence). In nucleotides, the CDR3 is TGTGCCTGCGGGGGGCTAGCATTCGAGCAGTACTTC. This sequence encodes CACGGLAFEQYF. Full variable domain (missing parts from reference TRBV30 and TRBJ2-7): SQTIHQWPATLVQPVGSPLSLECTVEGTSNPNLYWYRQAAGRGLQLLFYSVGIGQISSEVPQNLSASRPQDRQFILSSKKLLLSDSGFYLCACGGLAFEQYFGPGTRLTVT.

The chain employs TRBV11-3 and TRBJ2-7; 7 bases are a match to TRBD1. Germline V gene sequence: CDR1 SGHNT, CDR2 YENEEA. J lost 1 base, V lost 6 bases, and 3 bases had no gene match. This CDR3 region has 13 residues. The CDR3 region is CASRRTGSYEQYF. CDR3 in DNA: TGTGCCAGCAGGAGGACAGGATCCTACGAGCAGTACTTC.

The CDR3 nucleotides read TGCAGCGTTGCCCCCCTATACGAGAGCGAAAAACTGTTTTTT. Translating gives CSVAPLYESEKLFF. This rearrangement joins TRBV29-1 to TRBJ1-4; D gene uncertain. CDR1 and CDR2 from the germline V gene are SQVTM and ANQGSEA. V was cut by 4 bases and J by 8 bases, with 17 bases left in between. The CDR3 length is 14 residues.